One sample yielded the 17 T cell receptor beta chains listed below, sequenced in a study of cytomegalovirus exposure and HLA in healthy donors (dated by TCRdb to the late 2010s). To prepare the library, the immunoSEQ multiplex PCR assay was applied. The multiplex PCR relied on a mix of 60 forward primers for TCR Vbeta segments and 13 reverse primers for TCR Jbeta segments. TCRdb obtained this table from immuneACCESS and retained in-frame rearrangements with V and J assigned. These tables miss some clones; where compared with another copy, unresolved V genes account for less than half of the shortfall, and the remainder is unexplained. The sample records roughly 120,000 clones, over 65% of which are singletons. The ten largest clones capture 13% of the sample. The sequenced sample consisted of PBMCs. The receptors were sampled from a young man in good health and CMV-seropositive.

This clone has only a few counts. V usage is TRBV28 and J usage is TRBJ2-7; 8 bases are a match to TRBD1. This CDR3 has 13 amino acids. Germline V gene data show CDR1 as MDHEN and CDR2 as SYDVKM. Trimming at V came to 6 bases and at J to 2 bases, leaving 3 bases not matched to a gene. CDR3 bases: TGTGCCAGCAGGGCAGGGGGCGCCTACGAGCAGTACTTC. Translating it yields CASRAGGAYEQYF.

The J gene is TRBJ2-1, the V gene TRBV14; 12 nucleotides match TRBD2. CDR1 is SGHDN, CDR2 FVKESK, per germline. The trim removed 5 bases at V and 10 bases at J, leaving 9 bases unmatched. The CDR3 is 15 residues long. The CDR3 bases are TGTGCCAGCAGCTACGGGACTAGCGGGTTAAGGGAGCAGTTCTTC. Its translation: CASSYGTSGLREQFF.

The CDR3 reads CASSYPGMQGASYYGYTF. The DNA for the CDR3 is TGTGCCAGCAGCTACCCTGGGATGCAGGGGGCTTCTTACTATGGCTACACCTTC. The V call is TRBV4-2, the J call TRBJ1-2; 8 nucleotides align to TRBD1. The CDR3 totals 18 residues. Germline V CDR1 and CDR2: LGHNA, YNFKEQ. With V trimmed by 5 bases and J by 3 bases, 17 bases remained unmatched.

With regard to this clone: One end of the junction fails to match germline, which may point to a read error. This chain connects TRBV7-2 to TRBJ2-1; D is unresolved. The CDR3 runs 15 residues. CDR1 is SGHTA and CDR2 is FQGNSA in the germline V gene. The CDR3 region is CASSLQQSSYNGQFF. CDR3 bases: TGTGCCAGCAGCTTACAACAGAGCTCCTACAATGGGCAGTTCTTC.

This clone came up once. This rearrangement joins TRBV7-9 to TRBJ2-5, with 15 bases that match TRBD2. The CDR3 spans 18 residues. V lost 5 bases, J lost 5 bases, and 12 bases stayed unmatched. Per the germline V gene, CDR1 is SEHNR and CDR2 is FQNEAQ (reference sequence). CDR3: CASSPRPGLAGGPETQYF. CDR3 nucleotide sequence: TGTGCCAGCAGCCCCCGCCCAGGACTAGCGGGGGGGCCGGAGACCCAGTACTTC.

This clone has a handful of counts. The V call is TRBV13, the J call TRBJ2-7; TRBD1 aligns across 10 bases. Germline-derived CDR1 and CDR2 are PRHDT and FYEKMQ (reference sequence). The ends lost 5 bases at V and 0 bases at J; junction bases unmatched: 4. The CDR3 contains 15 residues. CDR3 in DNA: TGTGCCAGCAGCAGGGACAGGGGCATCTCCTACGAGCAGTACTTC. Residues: CASSRDRGISYEQYF.

The chain uses TRBV25-1 and TRBJ2-5, with TRBD1 matching over 9 bases. The CDR3 contains 15 residues. The J segment lost 5 bases and the V segment lost 6 bases, leaving 10 bases of the junction unmatched. Germline assignment: CDR1 MGHDK and CDR2 SYGVNS. Written as DNA, the CDR3 is TGTGCCAGCAGCAATACAGGGGGCGGAGGCGAGACCCAGTACTTC. This encodes CASSNTGGGGETQYF.

The V gene is TRBV28, the J gene TRBJ1-3; D not resolved. CDR1 and CDR2 (germline): MDHEN, SYDVKM. Between the trimmed V and J ends, which lost 5 bases and 2 bases, there was a span of 10 bases. CDR3 length: 14 amino acids. The DNA of the CDR3 is TGTGCCAGCAGTGAGTCCGTTACTGGAAACACCATATATTTT. Translation: CASSESVTGNTIYF. The variable domain in full, completed from reference TRBV28 and TRBJ1-3, reads DVKVTQSSRYLVKRTGEKVFLECVQDMDHENMFWYRQDPGLGLRLIYFSYDVKMKEKGDIPEGYSVSREKKERFSLILESASTNQTSMYLCASSESVTGNTIYFGEGSWLTVV.

In this sample, this clone turned up once. The gene calls are TRBV7-2 and TRBJ1-2, with TRBD1 as a possible D gene (5 bases). Germline CDR1 reads SGHTA; CDR2 reads FQGNSA. The V gene lost 0 bases and the J gene lost 7 bases, with 24 bases spanning the gap. CDR3 size: 18 residues. CDR3 amino acids: CASSLARFRVDFGGGYTF. The CDR3 bases are TGTGCCAGCAGCTTAGCGAGGTTCAGGGTCGACTTTGGTGGTGGCTACACCTTC.

The rearrangement links TRBV7-9 to TRBJ1-1, with 8 bases matching TRBD1. V shed 3 bases and J 1 base; nucleotides not matched to a gene: 1. The germline gives CDR1 SEHNR, CDR2 FQNEAQ (reference sequence). This CDR3 comprises 14 residues. For the CDR3, the DNA is TGTGCCAGCAGCTTCCAGGGGGCGAACACTGAAGCTTTCTTT. This encodes CASSFQGANTEAFF.

The chain joins TRBV19 to TRBJ2-7; the D gene is possibly TRBD1 (6 bases). The V gene lost 4 bases and the J gene lost 0 bases, with 13 bases spanning the gap. CDR3 length: 15 residues. Germline V lookup: CDR1 LNHDA, CDR2 SQIVND (reference sequence). As DNA, the CDR3 is TGTGCCAGTAGTACACTCGGACAGCCCTCCTACGAGCAGTACTTC. As protein: CASSTLGQPSYEQYF.

The genes are TRBV19 and TRBJ2-5, with a weak D call TRBD2 (6 bases). The CDR3 has 15 amino acids. Trimming took off 4 bases at V and 5 bases at J, with 17 bases between the two ends. Germline CDR1 and CDR2: LNHDA and SQIVND (reference sequence). The DNA for the CDR3 is TGTGCCAGTAGTACCACAGCCTCCCGGGGGGAGACCCAGTACTTC. It codes for CASSTTASRGETQYF.

This clone came up once. The CDR3 region is CASSGGADPLLLSYEQYF. DNA for the CDR3: TGTGCCAGCAGTGGGGGAGCGGACCCACTCCTTCTCTCCTACGAGCAGTACTTC. The rearrangement joins TRBV2 to TRBJ2-7; perhaps TRBD2 as D (5 bases). There are 18 residues in the CDR3. Trimming left V 4 bases short and J 0 bases short, with 22 bases between. Germline loops: CDR1 SNHLY, CDR2 FYNNEI.

This clone has just a few counts. This chain joins TRBV6-5 and TRBJ1-5; D perhaps matches TRBD1 (6 bases). The V end was cut by 2 bases, the J end by 10 bases, with 15 bases between. The CDR3 has 14 residues. The germline V gene encodes CDR1 MNHEY and CDR2 SVGAGI. The CDR3 bases are TGTGCCAGCAGTTACGCACAGGGAGCCGGTCCCCAGCATTTT. Its translation is CASSYAQGAGPQHF.

The chain is built from TRBV9 and TRBJ1-2; TRBD1 matches 7 bases. The CDR3 totals 15 residues. The V gene's germline CDR1 is SGDLS and CDR2 YYNGEE. After removal of 3 bases from V and 8 bases from J, the junction contained 13 bases not matched to a gene. In DNA, the CDR3 is TGTGCCAGCAGCGGACATACAGGGGAGACTAGGGGCTACACCTTC. As protein: CASSGHTGETRGYTF.

This chain uses TRBV4-3 with TRBJ2-1, with 9 bases fitting TRBD2. This CDR3 has 16 residues. Trimming removed 0 bases from V and 8 bases from J; junction bases left unmatched: 8. Germline V gene sequence: CDR1 LGHNA, CDR2 YSLEER. Here the CDR3 reads CASSQDGGGGADEQFF. In nucleotides, the CDR3 is TGCGCCAGCAGCCAAGATGGGGGCGGGGGGGCCGATGAGCAGTTCTTC.

The chain employs TRBV5-1 and TRBJ2-6; possible D gene TRBD1, 5 bases. Germline CDR1 SGHRS, CDR2 YFSETQ. Deletions cut 2 bases from V and 2 bases from J, with 8 bases between. This CDR3 has 15 amino acids. The CDR3 region is CASSLGQTGANVLTF. The CDR3, as DNA: TGCGCCAGCAGCTTAGGACAAACTGGGGCCAACGTCCTGACTTTC.